Listed below are T cell receptor beta chains from one sample, sequenced in a study of early T cells in non-severe SARS-CoV-2 infection. TCRdb re-analysed the 5' RACE reads in MiXCR, keeping a single row per CDR3 protein. The sample holds around 81,000 distinct CDR3 sequences, about 14% seen once. Sample: whole blood. Receptor source: an adult who was a healthcare worker with PCR-confirmed SARS-CoV-2 infection or an uninfected control (not recorded which). CDR3s include the opening cysteine and the closing phenylalanine or tryptophan. A D gene is named only where the DNA matches it firmly. Rows may omit the clone size; those that give it use once, few, many or a size class.

D	size	V	J	CDR3	DNA
TRBD1	few	TRBV5-1	TRBJ1-2	CASSQGDSPPGYTF	TGCGCCAGCAGCCAGGGGGACAGTCCGCCTGGCTACACCTTC
.	many	TRBV3-1	TRBJ1-1	CASSPPGVNTEAFF	TGTGCCAGCAGCCCCCCTGGGGTGAACACTGAAGCTTTCTTT
.	.	TRBV28	TRBJ2-3	CATRQVEAYF	TGTGCCACCAGACAGGTTGAGGCGTATTTT
.	many	TRBV29-1	TRBJ2-2	CSVQVGLHTGELFF	TGCAGCGTTCAAGTGGGGTTGCACACCGGGGAGCTGTTTTTT
.	.	TRBV29-1	TRBJ2-2	CSVSRVDGELFF	TGCAGCGTTTCCAGGGTTGACGGGGAGCTGTTTTTT
TRBD1	few	TRBV6-2/TRBV6-3	TRBJ2-7	CASRGTGLHEQYF	TGTGCCAGCAGAGGGACAGGGCTCCACGAGCAGTACTTC
.	.	TRBV20-1	TRBJ2-1	CSAAVDRDVNEQFF	TGCAGTGCTGCGGTCGATAGAGACGTGAATGAGCAGTTCTTC
.	.	TRBV28	TRBJ2-6	CASSPSSSSGANVLTF	TGTGCCAGCAGTCCCTCCAGCAGCTCTGGGGCCAACGTCCTGACTTTC
TRBD1	.	TRBV5-1	TRBJ2-3	CASSLVISGGADTQYF	TGCGCCAGCAGCTTGGTGATCTCAGGGGGCGCAGATACGCAGTATTTT
.	few	TRBV19	TRBJ1-5	CASGQGQPQHF	TGTGCCAGTGGGCAGGGTCAGCCCCAGCATTTT
TRBD1	.	TRBV11-2	TRBJ2-7	CASSFGQGPPYEQYF	TGTGCCAGCAGCTTCGGACAGGGGCCGCCCTACGAGCAGTACTTC
TRBD1	few	TRBV6-5	TRBJ1-3	CASSPDRGGYTIYF	TGTGCCAGCAGTCCCGACAGGGGAGGATACACCATATATTTT
.	.	TRBV20-1	TRBJ2-3	CSARDWRGDSTDTQYF	TGCAGTGCTAGAGATTGGCGGGGAGATAGCACAGATACGCAGTATTTT
.	.	TRBV7-2	TRBJ2-2	CASSYRTASTGELFF	TGTGCCAGCAGCTATCGGACAGCGAGCACCGGGGAGCTGTTTTTT
TRBD1	few	TRBV29-1	TRBJ2-1	CSVLPPGDRLSMKQFF	TGCAGCGTTCTCCCACCCGGGGACAGACTATCAATGAAGCAGTTCTTC
TRBD2	few	TRBV3-1	TRBJ2-1	CASSSLAGEKEQFF	TGTGCCAGCAGTTCGCTAGCGGGGGAAAAAGAGCAGTTCTTC
.	many	TRBV5-4	TRBJ2-3	CASSLEGDTQYF	TGTGCCAGCAGCTTGGAAGGGGATACGCAGTATTTT
TRBD1	.	TRBV5-4	TRBJ2-2	CASSLPGTGSGGELFF	TGTGCCAGCAGCTTGCCGGGGACAGGGAGTGGCGGGGAGCTGTTTTTT
.	.	TRBV7-6	TRBJ1-2	CASSPRVATNYDYTF	TGTGCCAGCAGCCCACGGGTGGCGACTAACTATGACTACACCTTC
.	.	TRBV6-2/TRBV6-3	TRBJ1-5	CASSYSPQPQHF	TGTGCCAGCAGTTACTCCCCACAGCCCCAGCATTTT
.	few	TRBV29-1	TRBJ1-1	CSVGTSGGAFF	TGCAGCGTGGGGACATCCGGAGGAGCTTTCTTT
TRBD1	few	TRBV5-5	TRBJ1-5	CASSLGDRAHSNQPQHF	TGTGCCAGCAGCTTGGGGGACAGGGCACACTCGAATCAGCCCCAGCATTTT
.	few	TRBV7-2	TRBJ2-3	CAVRTATFTDTQYF	TGTGCCGTACGGACAGCGACTTTCACAGATACGCAGTATTTT
TRBD2	.	TRBV6-5	TRBJ2-1	CASRRAGGTNEQFF	TGTGCCAGCAGAAGAGCGGGGGGGACTAATGAGCAGTTCTTC
.	few	TRBV29-1	TRBJ2-7	CSVAGFRETYEQYF	TGCAGCGTTGCGGGTTTCAGGGAGACTTACGAGCAGTACTTC
.	many	TRBV28	TRBJ2-3	CASSFPRRIGTQYF	TGTGCCAGCAGTTTCCCCCGAAGAATCGGTACGCAGTATTTT
TRBD2	.	TRBV29-1	TRBJ2-5	CSATPGLMETQYF	TGCAGCGCGACACCGGGACTAATGGAGACCCAGTACTTC
.	.	TRBV6-5	TRBJ1-2	CASTSLPTSYGYTF	TGTGCCAGCACTTCGCTTCCTACATCCTATGGCTACACCTTC
.	.	TRBV28	TRBJ2-3	CASSPWTFQTQYF	TGTGCCAGCAGTCCCTGGACTTTTCAGACGCAGTATTTT
.	.	TRBV6-6	TRBJ2-5	CASSYGETQYF	TGTGCCAGCAGTTACGGAGAGACCCAGTACTTC
TRBD1	.	TRBV6-5	TRBJ1-4	CASSSIQGPGKKLFF	TGTGCCAGCAGTTCAATACAGGGGCCGGGGAAAAAACTGTTTTTT
TRBD2	few	TRBV4-1	TRBJ2-3	CASSSLAGATYF	TGCGCCAGCAGCTCTTTAGCGGGGGCGACGTATTTT
TRBD2	.	TRBV20-1	TRBJ2-3	CSARPSGTTDTQYF	TGCAGTGCTAGACCTAGCGGAACCACAGATACGCAGTATTTT
.	.	TRBV6-1	TRBJ1-1	CASSHIDYTEAFF	TGTGCCAGCAGCCACATAGATTACACTGAAGCTTTCTTT
.	few	TRBV7-9	TRBJ2-6	CASSFGQSGANVLTF	TGTGCCAGCAGCTTTGGACAGTCCGGGGCCAACGTCCTGACTTTC
TRBD1	few	TRBV18	TRBJ1-5	CASSLTGGKQPQHF	TGTGCCAGCTCACTGACAGGGGGCAAACAGCCCCAGCATTTT